This entry lists 21 T cell receptor beta chains sequenced from one sample in a study of CD4+ T cells in melanoma. TCRdb's table, derived via immunoSEQ multiplex PCR, lists solely in-frame clones and lacks some. The repertoire has some 110,000 clones, around 93% of them found once; the top ten carry approximately 3.5%. The sequencing input was peripheral blood. The source is a human donor with melanoma.

V is TRBV5-1 and J is TRBJ2-5; D is ambiguous. Germline V gene sequence: CDR1 SGHRS, CDR2 YFSETQ. The CDR3 is 15 amino acids. V was shortened by 0 bases and J by 1 base, with 10 bases between the two germline ends. In nucleotides, the CDR3 is TGCGCCAGCAGCTTGGCCGGTGGAACCCAAGAGACCCAGTACTTC. It codes for CASSLAGGTQETQYF.

The rearrangement links TRBV4-2 to TRBJ2-1; 11 bases line up with TRBD1. V lost 3 bases and J lost 0; bases outside the gene matches: 19. Germline CDR1 LGHNA, CDR2 YNFKEQ. This CDR3 contains 22 residues. For the CDR3, the DNA is TGTGCCAGCAGCCATCCCCTGGGGACAGGGGGGGCCTCTAGCTCCTCCTACAATGAGCAGTTCTTC. This gives the protein CASSHPLGTGGASSSSYNEQFF.

The chain has TRBV7-6 and TRBJ1-5; D is possibly TRBD1 (5 bases). The CDR3 covers 12 residues. CDR1 and CDR2 from the germline V gene are SGHVS and FNYEAQ. Trimming took 5 bases from V and 5 from J, leaving 7 bases between them. The CDR3 here is CASSETDQPQHF. The CDR3 DNA sequence: TGTGCCAGCAGCGAGACAGATCAGCCCCAGCATTTT.

The chain employs TRBV27 and TRBJ2-7, with 9 bases identical to TRBD2. V trimming: 6 bases; J trimming: 2 bases; junction bases outside the gene matches: 5. Germline V gene sequence: CDR1 MNHEY, CDR2 SMNVEV (reference sequence). The CDR3 contains 14 residues. CDR3 residues: CASSPAGGPYEQYF. Here the CDR3 DNA reads TGTGCCAGCAGCCCAGCGGGAGGACCCTACGAGCAGTACTTC.

This chain links TRBV6-5 with TRBJ1-3; D may be TRBD1 (6 bases). CDR1 and CDR2 from the germline V gene are MNHEY and SVGAGI. V lost 7 bases and J lost 0, with 13 bases in between. This CDR3 spans 15 amino acids. The CDR3 region is CASTRRGDSGNTIYF. The CDR3, as DNA: TGTGCCAGCACCCGAAGGGGGGACTCTGGAAACACCATATATTTT.

J is TRBJ1-3 and V is TRBV19; D is unresolved. The CDR3 totals 15 residues. V lost 5 bases, J lost 4 bases, and 15 bases lay in between. Germline lookup yields CDR1 LNHDA and CDR2 SQIVND (reference sequence). The CDR3 sequence: CASSFAGLDGNTIYF. The DNA for the CDR3 is TGTGCCAGTAGTTTCGCGGGATTGGACGGAAACACCATATATTTT.

This chain connects TRBV28 to TRBJ2-7; D remains ambiguous. The CDR3 is 14 amino acids. V was cut by 5 bases and J by 6 bases, with 17 bases left in between. From germline, CDR1 is MDHEN and CDR2 SYDVKM. The CDR3 loop is CASSPAPEKIEQYF. The CDR3 DNA is TGTGCCAGCAGTCCGGCCCCCGAAAAAATCGAGCAGTACTTC.

The chain has TRBV28 and TRBJ1-5; possibly TRBD1 for D (5 bases). In germline, CDR1 is MDHEN, CDR2 SYDVKM. CDR3 length: 13 amino acids. Trimming shortened V by 6 bases and J by 4 bases, and 10 bases separated the two germline ends. The CDR3 sequence is CASRTDRNQPQHF. The CDR3 nucleotides read TGTGCCAGCAGAACCGACAGAAATCAGCCCCAGCATTTT.

J is TRBJ2-7 and V is TRBV7-5; the table's D call TRBD2 went unverified against the DNA. TRBV7-5 is annotated as a pseudogene. CDR3 length equals 15 residues. The CDR3 DNA is TGTGCCAGAAGCTTCCCCAAGCGGGAGGGCCTCGAGCAGTACTTC. The encoded protein is CARSFPKREGLEQYF.

V and J are TRBV30 and TRBJ2-5; D unresolved. Trimming took 1 base from V and 2 from J, leaving 8 bases between them. The CDR3 contains 13 residues. Germline V gives CDR1 GTSNPN, CDR2 SVGIG (reference sequence). The DNA of the CDR3 is TGTGCCTGGAGTGAAACTGCTCAAGAGACCCAGTACTTC. Amino acids: CAWSETAQETQYF.

The rearrangement joins TRBV9 to TRBJ1-1; maybe TRBD1 (6 bases). CDR1 and CDR2 (germline): SGDLS, YYNGEE. Deletions cut 5 bases from V and 5 bases from J, with 13 bases between. The length of the CDR3 is 13 residues. CDR3 residues: CASSRAGDTEAFF. The CDR3 DNA reads TGTGCCAGCAGTCGGGCAGGGGATACTGAAGCTTTCTTT.

This sequence joins TRBV5-5 and TRBJ2-3, with D perhaps given as TRBD1 or TRBD2 (5 bases each). Trimming shortened V by 3 bases and J by 6 bases, and 20 bases separated the two germline ends. Germline CDR1 is SGHKS and CDR2 is YYEKEE (reference sequence). The CDR3 sequence is 16 residues long. Here the CDR3 reads CASSSLGTENLDTQYF. CDR3 coding DNA: TGTGCCAGCAGCTCCCTCGGGACGGAAAACCTGGATACGCAGTATTTT. The full variable domain, with the rest looked up from reference TRBV5-5 and TRBJ2-3, is DAGVTQSPTHLIKTRGQQVTLRCSPISGHKSVSWYQQVLGQGPQFIFQYYEKEERGRGNFPDRFSARQFPNYSSELNVNALLLGDSALYLCASSSLGTENLDTQYFGPGTRLTVL.

This clone was detected a few times. V usage is TRBV2 and J usage is TRBJ2-7, with D perhaps matching TRBD2 (6 bases). Germline assignment: CDR1 SNHLY and CDR2 FYNNEI. This CDR3 spans 11 amino acids. Trimming stripped 8 bases from V and 2 bases from J, with 7 bases between. The CDR3 loop reads CASRTTYEQYF. Here the CDR3 DNA reads TGTGCCAGCCGGACTACCTACGAGCAGTACTTC.

The chain employs TRBV19 and TRBJ1-2; no firm D call. The CDR3 consists of 13 residues. V lost 3 bases to trimming and J lost 1 base, with 6 bases between them. Germline V lookup: CDR1 LNHDA, CDR2 SQIVND (reference sequence). The CDR3 nucleotides read TGTGCCAGTAGTATCGCGGATAACTATGGCTACACCTTC. The encoded protein is CASSIADNYGYTF. The entire variable domain, with the rest obtained from reference TRBV19 and TRBJ1-2, is as follows: DGGITQSPKYLFRKEGQNVTLSCEQNLNHDAMYWYRQDPGQGLRLIYYSQIVNDFQKGDIAEGYSVSREKKESFPLTVTSAQKNPTAFYLCASSIADNYGYTFGSGTRLTVV.

This chain connects TRBV10-3 to TRBJ2-3; D could derive from TRBD1 or TRBD2 (5 bases each). CDR3 length: 19 amino acids. The germline CDR1 and CDR2 sequences are ENHRY and SYGVKD. Trimming left V 7 bases short and J 0 bases short, with 26 bases between. The CDR3 reads CAINGQGTLADSSTDTQYF. CDR3 DNA: TGTGCCATCAATGGGCAGGGTACCCTGGCGGACTCTAGCACAGATACGCAGTATTTT.

The V gene is TRBV27, the J gene TRBJ2-7, with D unresolved. The germline V and J ends were trimmed by 5 bases and 5 bases, with 16 bases remaining between them. CDR3 size: 14 residues. Germline V gene lookup returns CDR1 MNHEY and CDR2 SMNVEV (reference sequence). The CDR3 region has the DNA TGTGCCAGCAGTCCTACACCCCCCACCCACGAGCAGTACTTC. This translates into CASSPTPPTHEQYF.

CDR3 residues: CASSLDTEQYF. The DNA of the CDR3 is TGTGCCAGCAGCCTCGACACGGAGCAGTACTTC. The chain uses TRBV7-8 and TRBJ2-7; no reliable D call. The germline gives CDR1 SGHVS, CDR2 FQNEAQ. V shed 5 bases and J shed 7 bases, with 9 bases lying between them. This CDR3 has 11 residues.

V and J are TRBV6-6 and TRBJ2-7; 7 bases align to TRBD2. CDR3 size: 15 residues. V lost 3 bases, J lost 4 bases, and 9 bases stayed unmatched. The germline V gene has CDR1 MNHNY and CDR2 SVGAGI (reference sequence). The chain's CDR3 is CASSYLVPGGYEQYF. As DNA, the CDR3 is TGTGCCAGCAGTTATTTGGTGCCGGGGGGATACGAGCAGTACTTC.

The chain links TRBV19 to TRBJ1-2; 7 bases align to TRBD1. Germline V CDR1 and CDR2: LNHDA, SQIVND (reference sequence). V shed 5 bases, J shed 0 bases, and the junction held 12 bases outside the gene matches. The CDR3 totals 17 residues. The CDR3 sequence: CASSPNGYRGTNYGYTF. For the CDR3, the DNA is TGTGCCAGTAGTCCAAACGGATACAGGGGAACTAACTATGGCTACACCTTC.

As for this clone: Other nucleotide sequences in the sample specify the same CDR3. The J gene is TRBJ2-2, the V gene TRBV27; D perhaps matches TRBD2 (7 bases). The V end was cut by 3 bases, the J end by 7 bases, with 9 bases between. The V gene's germline CDR1 is MNHEY and CDR2 SMNVEV (reference sequence). The CDR3 totals 13 residues. The CDR3 sequence is CASSLGGLGELFF. DNA for the CDR3: TGTGCCAGCAGTTTGGGGGGGCTCGGGGAGCTGTTTTTT.

The chain links TRBV19 to TRBJ2-7; 8 bases map to TRBD2. The germline gives CDR1 LNHDA, CDR2 SQIVND (reference sequence). CDR3 size: 13 residues. Germline trimming cut 6 bases from V and 3 bases from J; bases unmatched to any gene: 4. The CDR3 DNA is TGTGCCAGTAGGATTGCGGGGGGCTACGAGCAGTACTTC. Protein: CASRIAGGYEQYF.